This TCR beta chain was identified during a study of shared clonotypes between healthy human individuals. Findings of the study overall: Non-shared clonotypes had lower generation probabilities than clonotypes shared by all four sorted-subset donors.

Per germline, CDR1 SGHKS and CDR2 YYEKEE (reference sequence). The CDR3 contains 14 residues. Trimming took 1 base from V and 4 from J, leaving 11 bases between them. Cells designated naive CD8 were CD45RO-negative and were positively selected for CCR7, with terminally differentiated effector memory CD45RA+ cells excluded. Healthy HIV-negative adults with no recent acute infections or vaccinations were recruited as donors. TCRdb keeps only in-frame clones here, not all; method: immunoSEQ multiplex PCR. The sample records about 820,000 clones, about 91% being singletons. On this clone itself: Its antigen is unknown.

Sequences were obtained from naive CD8+ T cells sorted from blood. The chain carries TRBV5-5 and TRBJ1-2; no definite D call. The sequence was collected from a man younger than 40 in good health. In DNA form, the CDR3 reads TGTGCCAGCAGCTTGTGGGCCCAGCCCTATGGCTACACCTTC. Protein sequence: CASSLWAQPYGYTF.